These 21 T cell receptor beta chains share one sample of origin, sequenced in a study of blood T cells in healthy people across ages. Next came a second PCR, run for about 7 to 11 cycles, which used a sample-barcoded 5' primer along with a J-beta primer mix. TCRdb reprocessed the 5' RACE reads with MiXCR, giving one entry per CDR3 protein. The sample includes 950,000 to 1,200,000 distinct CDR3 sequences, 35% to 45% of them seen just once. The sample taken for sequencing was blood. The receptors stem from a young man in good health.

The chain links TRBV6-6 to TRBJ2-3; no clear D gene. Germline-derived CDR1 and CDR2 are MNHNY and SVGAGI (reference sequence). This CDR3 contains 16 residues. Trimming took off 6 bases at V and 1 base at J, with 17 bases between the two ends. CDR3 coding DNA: TGTGCCAGCAGAGCCTATCAAGCAACAGGCACAGATACGCAGTATTTT. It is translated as CASRAYQATGTDTQYF.

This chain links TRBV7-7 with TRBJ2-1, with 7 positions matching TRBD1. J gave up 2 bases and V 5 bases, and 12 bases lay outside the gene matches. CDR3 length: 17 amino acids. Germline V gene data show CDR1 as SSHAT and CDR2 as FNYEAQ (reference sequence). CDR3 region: CASSPVTGWVPYNEQFF. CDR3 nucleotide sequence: TGTGCCAGCAGCCCGGTGACAGGGTGGGTCCCCTACAATGAGCAGTTCTTC.

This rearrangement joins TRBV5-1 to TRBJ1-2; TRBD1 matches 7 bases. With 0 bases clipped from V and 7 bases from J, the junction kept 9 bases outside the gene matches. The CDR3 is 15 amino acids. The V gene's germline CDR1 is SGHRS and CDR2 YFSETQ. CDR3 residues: CASSLDADRTTGYTF. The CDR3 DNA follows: TGCGCCAGCAGCTTGGACGCGGACAGGACTACTGGCTACACCTTC.

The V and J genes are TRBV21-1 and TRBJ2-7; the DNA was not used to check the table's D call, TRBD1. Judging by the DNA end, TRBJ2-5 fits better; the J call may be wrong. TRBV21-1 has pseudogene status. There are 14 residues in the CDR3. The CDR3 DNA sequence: TGTGCCAGCAGCAAAGTTTTCCCGACGCGGACCCAGTACTTC. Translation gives CASSKVFPTRTQYF.

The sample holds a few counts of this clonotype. The CDR3 here is CASSPQGTSGGSYEQYF. CDR3 nucleotide sequence: TGTGCCAGCAGCCCGCAAGGGACTAGCGGGGGGTCGTATGAGCAGTACTTC. This rearrangement joins TRBV6-5 to TRBJ2-5; 15 bases line up with TRBD2. The CDR3 contains 17 residues. Looked up from germline, CDR1 is MNHEY and CDR2 is SVGAGI. The V and J ends lost 6 bases and 11 bases, in that order; junction bases with no gene match: 16.

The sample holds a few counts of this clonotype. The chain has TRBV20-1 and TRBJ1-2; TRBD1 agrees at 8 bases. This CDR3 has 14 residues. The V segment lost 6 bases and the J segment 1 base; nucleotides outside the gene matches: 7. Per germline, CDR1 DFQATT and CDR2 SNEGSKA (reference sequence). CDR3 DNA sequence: TGCAGTGCCTCCCGGGACAGGAATAACTATGGCTACACCTTC. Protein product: CSASRDRNNYGYTF.

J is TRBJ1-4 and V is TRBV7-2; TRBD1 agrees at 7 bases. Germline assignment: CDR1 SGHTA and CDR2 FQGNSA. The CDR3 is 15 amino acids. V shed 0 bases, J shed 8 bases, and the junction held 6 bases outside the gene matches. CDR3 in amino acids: CASSLARQGGEKLFF. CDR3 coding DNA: TGTGCCAGCAGCTTAGCGCGTCAGGGGGGGGAAAAACTGTTTTTT.

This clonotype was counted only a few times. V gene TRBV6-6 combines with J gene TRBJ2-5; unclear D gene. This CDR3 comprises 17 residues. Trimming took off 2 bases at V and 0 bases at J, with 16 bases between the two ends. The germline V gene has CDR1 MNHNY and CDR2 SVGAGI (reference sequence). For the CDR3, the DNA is TGTGCCAGCAGTTACAGTGGGATAGCAGGAAACCAAGAGACCCAGTACTTC. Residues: CASSYSGIAGNQETQYF.

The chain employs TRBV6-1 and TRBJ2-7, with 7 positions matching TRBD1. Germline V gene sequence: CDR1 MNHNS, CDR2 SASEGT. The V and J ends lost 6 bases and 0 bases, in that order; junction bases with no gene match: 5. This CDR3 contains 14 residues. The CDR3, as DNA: TGTGCCAGCAGGACAGGGCCAAGCTCCTACGAGCAGTACTTC. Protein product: CASRTGPSSYEQYF.

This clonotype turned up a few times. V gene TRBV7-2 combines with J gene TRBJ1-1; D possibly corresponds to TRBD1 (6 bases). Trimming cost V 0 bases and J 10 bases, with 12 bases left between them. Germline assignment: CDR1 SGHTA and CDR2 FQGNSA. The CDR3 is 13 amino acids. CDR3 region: CASSLAGGRRAFF. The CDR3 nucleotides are TGTGCCAGCAGCTTAGCAGGGGGGAGGCGAGCTTTCTTT.

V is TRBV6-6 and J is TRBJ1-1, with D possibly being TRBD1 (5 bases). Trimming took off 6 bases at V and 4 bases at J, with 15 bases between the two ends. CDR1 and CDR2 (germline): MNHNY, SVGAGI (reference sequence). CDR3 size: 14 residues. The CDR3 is CASRGEVEGTEAFF. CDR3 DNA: TGTGCCAGCAGGGGGGAGGTTGAGGGCACTGAAGCTTTCTTT.

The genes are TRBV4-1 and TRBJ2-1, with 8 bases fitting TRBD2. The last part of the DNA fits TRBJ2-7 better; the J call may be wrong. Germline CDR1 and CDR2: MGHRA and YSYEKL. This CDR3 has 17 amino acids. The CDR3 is CASSQDHGGGPNNEQYF. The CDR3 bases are TGCGCCAGCAGCCAAGATCATGGCGGGGGGCCTAACAATGAGCAGTACTTC.

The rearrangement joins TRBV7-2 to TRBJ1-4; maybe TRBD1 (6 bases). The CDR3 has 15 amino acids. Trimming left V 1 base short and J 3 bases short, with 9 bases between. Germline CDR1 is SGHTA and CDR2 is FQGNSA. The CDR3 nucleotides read TGTGCCAGCAGCTTAGGAGCAGGGGCTAATGAAAAACTGTTTTTT. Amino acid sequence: CASSLGAGANEKLFF.

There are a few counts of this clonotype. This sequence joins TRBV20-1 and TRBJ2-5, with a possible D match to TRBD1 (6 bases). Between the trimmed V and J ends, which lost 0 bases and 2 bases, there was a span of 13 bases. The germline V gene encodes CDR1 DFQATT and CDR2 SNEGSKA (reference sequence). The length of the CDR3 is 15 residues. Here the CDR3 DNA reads TGCAGTGCTAGAGACGCCGGCAGGGGTCAAGAGACCCAGTACTTC. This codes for CSARDAGRGQETQYF.

CDR3 in amino acids: CSAHASGGAGKTQYF. CDR3 bases: TGCAGTGCTCACGCTAGCGGGGGGGCCGGCAAGACCCAGTACTTC. This chain links TRBV20-1 with TRBJ2-5, with 12 positions matching TRBD2. Germline V gene sequence: CDR1 DFQATT, CDR2 SNEGSKA (reference sequence). CDR3 length: 15 amino acids. The junction had 10 bases not matched to a gene; V was cut back by 5 bases and J by 6 bases.

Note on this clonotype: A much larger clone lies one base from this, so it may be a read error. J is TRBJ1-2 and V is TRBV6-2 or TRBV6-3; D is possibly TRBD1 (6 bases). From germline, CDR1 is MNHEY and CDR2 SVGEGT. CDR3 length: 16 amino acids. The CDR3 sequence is CASDSRGRGRYYGHTF. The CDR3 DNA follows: TGTGCCAGCGATTCGCGAGGCCGGGGGCGATACTATGGCCACACCTTC.

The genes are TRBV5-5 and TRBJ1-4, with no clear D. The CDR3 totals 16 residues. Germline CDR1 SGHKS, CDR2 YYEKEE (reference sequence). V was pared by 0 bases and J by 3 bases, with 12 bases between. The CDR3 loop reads CASSLGGRRANEKLFF. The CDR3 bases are TGTGCCAGCAGCTTGGGCGGGCGAAGGGCTAATGAAAAACTGTTTTTT.

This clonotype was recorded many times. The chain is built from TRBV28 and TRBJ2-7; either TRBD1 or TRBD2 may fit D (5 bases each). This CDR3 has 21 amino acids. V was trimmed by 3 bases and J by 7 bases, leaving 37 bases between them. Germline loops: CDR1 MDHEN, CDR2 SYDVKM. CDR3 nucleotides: TGTGCCAGCAGTTTCAGCTATTGGACCCCTGGTGCTGAGGGGTTGTCCAATGAGCAGTACTTC. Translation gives CASSFSYWTPGAEGLSNEQYF.

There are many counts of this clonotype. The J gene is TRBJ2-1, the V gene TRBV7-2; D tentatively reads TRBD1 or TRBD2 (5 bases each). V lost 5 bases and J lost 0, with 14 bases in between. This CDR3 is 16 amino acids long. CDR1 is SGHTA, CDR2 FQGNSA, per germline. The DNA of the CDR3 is TGTGCCAGCAGCCCAGGGACGGGAAGCTCCTACAATGAGCAGTTCTTC. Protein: CASSPGTGSSYNEQFF.

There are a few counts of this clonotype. The CDR3 region has the DNA TGTGCCAGCAGCCAACCGACAGGATCAACTAATGAAAAACTGTTTTTT. It specifies CASSQPTGSTNEKLFF. The chain combines TRBV14 with TRBJ1-4; a weak D match, TRBD1 (6 bases). The length of the CDR3 is 16 residues. The germline gives CDR1 SGHDN, CDR2 FVKESK. Trimming cost V 2 bases and J 0 bases, with 10 bases left between them.

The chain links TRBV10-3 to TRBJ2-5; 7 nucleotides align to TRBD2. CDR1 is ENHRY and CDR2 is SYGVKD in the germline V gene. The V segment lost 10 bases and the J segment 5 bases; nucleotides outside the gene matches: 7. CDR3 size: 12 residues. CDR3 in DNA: TGTGCCACCCGGGAGGTCGGGGAGACCCAGTACTTC. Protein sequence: CATREVGETQYF.